This T cell receptor beta chain was retrieved from a study of memory CD4+ T cells and cytomegalovirus serostatus. Study-wide context: Of the healthy Belgian adults, fewer than 10 were CMV seropositive and 20 to 30 seronegative. The study's findings and limits: CMV serostatus prediction reached median AUC approximately 0.95, or 0.91 with US-trained model.

The ends were cut back, 0 bases at V and 6 bases at J, with 9 bases in the middle. Looked up from germline, CDR1 is SGHDT and CDR2 is YYEEEE. This CDR3 contains 13 residues. On this clone itself: Its antigen is not identified.

Authors' processing steps: Out-of-frame sequences were removed, leaving a few million distinct TCRbeta sequences. The data were produced by immunoSEQ multiplex PCR, yet TCRdb's version contains in-frame clones alone and is incomplete. From that table come the V and J calls and clone size; the DNA was used to work out D and trimming. The repertoire holds 80,000 or so clones, with roughly 80% as singletons. Single viable CD3+CD4+CD8-CD45RO+ cells were sorted as the memory CD4+ T cells. CMV serostatus came from serum IgG against pp150, pp28, p38, p52. This chain links TRBV5-6 with TRBJ1-1; D unclear. Sequencing was carried out using memory CD4+ T cells from blood. The sequence derives from an adult in good health and CMV-seropositive. This CDR3 reads CASSLGRVSEAFF. The CDR3 DNA sequence: TGTGCCAGCAGCTTGGGTAGGGTCTCTGAAGCTTTCTTT.